This T cell receptor beta chain was recovered during a study of CD8+ T cells in alopecia areata (dated by TCRdb to about 2018). A note on the overall study: The treated patients, all with moderate-to-severe alopecia areata, were enrolled in an open-label pilot trial of oral tofacitinib given at 5 to 10 mg twice daily. Tofacitinib was given for 6 to 18 months, followed by 6 months of follow-up off drug to assess delayed response and recurrence. Disease severity in treated patients was measured with the SALT score, which quantifies the percentage of affected scalp surface area. In both human patients and the C3H/HeJ mouse model, the study applied high-throughput TCRbeta sequencing to look at T cell clonal expansion in alopecia areata. Scalp tissue and sorted CD4+ and CD8+ peripheral blood T cells from patchy and totalis/universalis alopecia areata patients and from healthy controls were covered by human TCRbeta sequencing. Biopsies were taken from tofacitinib-treated patients at baseline and at 4 and 24 weeks of treatment, and a later scalp biopsy was taken in several of the tofacitinib-treated patients. Scalp clonality was compared across normal scalp (n=4), patchy alopecia areata scalp (n=8), and alopecia totalis/universalis scalp (n=8). RNA was obtained with the PAXgene miRNA kit for fixed scalp, the miRNeasy kit for PBMCs, and the RNeasy kit for mouse skin. TCRbeta CDR3 regions were amplified by immunoSEQ multiplex PCR with 35 Vbeta forward and 13 Jbeta reverse primers.

Comment on this clone: Its cognate antigen has yet to be identified. Qualities for individual bases were not recorded, and no much larger clone is one base off.

The protocol used for the library was the immunoSEQ multiplex PCR assay. To provide template for TCR sequencing, every sample had RNA extracted and reverse transcribed into cDNA. SuperScript III was used for first-strand cDNA synthesis, primed with a 2:1 mix of oligo-dT and random hexamers. A synthetic immune receptor repertoire was used to gauge amplification bias, and whatever bias remained was removed computationally. In the authors' own workflow: Raw reads were preprocessed to remove errors, and CDR3 was defined according to IMGT conventions as the region from the conserved cysteine to phenylalanine. To get clonality, Shannon entropy was normalized by log2 of the number of productive unique TCRs and the result was subtracted from 1. Whether scalp clones were CD4 or CD8 was inferred by matching scalp TCRbeta sequences against CD4 and CD8 repertoires sorted from blood. TCRdb holds this immuneACCESS table with in-frame rearrangements only. Some clones are missing; in checked studies, unresolved V genes explain under half, and the rest has no known cause. V and J calls and clone size are those listed in that table; D and trimming were worked out from the DNA. For this sample the table gives just over 150,000 clones, of which 50% to 70% were detected only once. 0.9% to 1% of the sample rests with the top ten.

The CDR3 has 13 amino acids, counting the end cysteine and phenylalanine. Only the CDR3 part of the read is kept: 39 bases, read in frame from the first base. The germline V gene specifies MNHEY as CDR1 and SVGAGI as CDR2. Relative to germline, V is 6 bases shorter and J is 1 base shorter, with 10 bases between their ends. Here is what the overall study found, with its caveats: Many expanded lesional clones were found to persist in scalp and blood during tofacitinib treatment, and relapse after treatment cessation may be partly explained by this persistence. Higher clonality and more expanded CD8+ clones were observed in lesional scalp than in normal scalp, particularly in alopecia totalis/universalis, a finding suggestive of antigenic drive. Unlike mouse skin, where gammadelta T cells dominate, normal human skin contains resident alphabeta T cells that get sequenced too, which complicates analysis of the scalp TCR repertoire. Because the treated cohort was small and had just a single nonresponder, larger studies are needed to establish links between baseline CD8+ expansion and response. Tofacitinib significantly lowered scalp clonality and the number of expanded CD8+ clones among the top 100 scalp clones. Compared with mice, TCR sequences shared between patients were less clear, possibly partly because of HLA diversity across the patient population.

Interpreted using the paper, the time point label stands for: more than three weeks on oral tofacitinib. Explained via the paper, the treatment or condition label denotes: oral pan-JAK inhibitor, 5-10 mg twice daily. Lesional scalp punch biopsies and peripheral blood were collected from alopecia areata patients. PBMCs were isolated by density centrifugation and stained for CD3, CD4 and CD8, after which CD4+ and CD8+ T cells were sorted on a FACSAria. The sequencing here drew on CD4+ T cells sorted from blood, taken at week 4, from a patient treated with tofacitinib. The TCR sequence derives from a human donor with alopecia areata. The sequence is built from TRBV6-5 and TRBJ2-7, and the D gene may be TRBD1, 5 bases matching. The CDR3 region: CASRQVGSYEQYF. The sequence in DNA is TGTGCCAGCAGACAGGTTGGGTCCTACGAGCAGTACTTC.